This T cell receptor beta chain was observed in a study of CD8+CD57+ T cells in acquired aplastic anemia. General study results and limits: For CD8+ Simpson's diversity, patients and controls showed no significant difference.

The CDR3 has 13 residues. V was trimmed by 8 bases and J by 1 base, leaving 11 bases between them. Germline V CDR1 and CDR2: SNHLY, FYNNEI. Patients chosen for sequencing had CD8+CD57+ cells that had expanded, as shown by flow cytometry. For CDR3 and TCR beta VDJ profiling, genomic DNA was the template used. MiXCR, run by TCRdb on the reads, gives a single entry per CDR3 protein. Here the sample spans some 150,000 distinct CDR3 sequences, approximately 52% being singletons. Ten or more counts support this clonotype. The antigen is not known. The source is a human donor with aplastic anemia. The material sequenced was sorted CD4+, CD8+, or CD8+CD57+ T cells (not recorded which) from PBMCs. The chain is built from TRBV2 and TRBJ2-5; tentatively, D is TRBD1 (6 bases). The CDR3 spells CASDYRVQETQYF. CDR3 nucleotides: TGTGCCAGCGACTACAGGGTCCAAGAGACCCAGTACTTC.